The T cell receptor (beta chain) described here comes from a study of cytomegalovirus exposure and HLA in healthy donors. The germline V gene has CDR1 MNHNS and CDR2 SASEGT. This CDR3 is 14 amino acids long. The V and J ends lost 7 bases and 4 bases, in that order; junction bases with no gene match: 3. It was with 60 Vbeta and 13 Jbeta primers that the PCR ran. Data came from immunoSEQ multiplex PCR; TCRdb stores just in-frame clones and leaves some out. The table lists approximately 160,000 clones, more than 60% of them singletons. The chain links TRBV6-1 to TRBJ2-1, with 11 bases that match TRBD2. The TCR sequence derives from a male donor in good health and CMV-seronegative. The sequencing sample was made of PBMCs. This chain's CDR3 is CASNSGGVYNEQFF. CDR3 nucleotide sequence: TGTGCCAGCAATAGCGGGGGGGTATACAATGAGCAGTTCTTC.